These T cell receptor beta chains were read from a single sample in a study of OX40 agonist ivuxolimab in advanced cancers. Sequencing used immunoSEQ multiplex PCR; TCRdb keeps in-frame clones, though not all of them. The profile covers 40,000 to 60,000 clones, with 88% appearing a single time and roughly 3.3% taken by the ten largest. Sample: CD4+ or CD8+ T cells sorted from blood, taken in a trial of the OX40 agonist ivuxolimab. The origin of the receptors is an adult with an advanced solid tumor such as melanoma, head and neck, liver or kidney cancer. CDR3s include the opening cysteine and the closing phenylalanine or tryptophan. The order of the fields is D gene, clone size, J gene, V gene, CDR3 DNA, CDR3 protein. The D gene is left open where the match is weak. Clone size is given for some rows only: seen once, a few or many times, or a class if the clone is expanded.

d_call: .
clone_size: once
j_call: TRBJ1-1
v_call: TRBV7-6
cdr3_nt: TGTGCCAGCAGCCCGGGACATCAGAACACTGAAGCTTTCTTT
cdr3_aa: CASSPGHQNTEAFF

d_call: TRBD2
clone_size: .
j_call: TRBJ2-7
v_call: TRBV30
cdr3_nt: TGTGCCTGGGGGGGGGTTACCTACGAGCAGTACTTC
cdr3_aa: CAWGGVTYEQYF

d_call: .
clone_size: .
j_call: TRBJ1-3
v_call: TRBV28
cdr3_nt: TGTGCCAGCAGTTTAGACCAGGGTTCTGGAAACACCATATATTTT
cdr3_aa: CASSLDQGSGNTIYF

d_call: .
clone_size: .
j_call: TRBJ2-1
v_call: TRBV11-2
cdr3_nt: TGTGCCAGCAGCTTAGACAGGGTCAATGAGCAGTTCTTC
cdr3_aa: CASSLDRVNEQFF

d_call: .
clone_size: .
j_call: TRBJ1-1
v_call: TRBV6-6
cdr3_nt: TGTGCCAGCAGTTACACCCTGGGAGCTTTCTTT
cdr3_aa: CASSYTLGAFF

d_call: TRBD2
clone_size: .
j_call: TRBJ2-3
v_call: TRBV5-1
cdr3_nt: TGCGCCAGCAGCTTGCTGCCTAGCGGGAATAGAGATACGCAGTATTTT
cdr3_aa: CASSLLPSGNRDTQYF

d_call: .
clone_size: once
j_call: TRBJ1-2
v_call: TRBV28
cdr3_nt: TGTGCCACCGAGGCTCAGGTTGGGGGCTATGGCTACACCTTC
cdr3_aa: CATEAQVGGYGYTF

d_call: TRBD2
clone_size: .
j_call: TRBJ2-7
v_call: TRBV9
cdr3_nt: TGTGCCAGCAGCGCCCGGGGAGGGAGCTTTAATCGCGAGCAGTACTTC
cdr3_aa: CASSARGGSFNREQYF

d_call: .
clone_size: once
j_call: TRBJ1-1
v_call: TRBV7-6
cdr3_nt: TGTGCCAGCAGCTTAAATCGGAACACTGAAGCTTTCTTT
cdr3_aa: CASSLNRNTEAFF

d_call: .
clone_size: once
j_call: TRBJ1-1
v_call: TRBV5-4
cdr3_nt: TGTGCCAGCAGTTCCGGACCGGGATGGGAGACTGAAGCTTTCTTT
cdr3_aa: CASSSGPGWETEAFF

d_call: .
clone_size: .
j_call: TRBJ1-3
v_call: TRBV18
cdr3_nt: TGTGCCAGCTCACCAGGCGAGGGGAACACCATATATTTT
cdr3_aa: CASSPGEGNTIYF

d_call: .
clone_size: .
j_call: TRBJ1-2
v_call: TRBV6-6
cdr3_nt: TGTGCCAGCAGGATCGGAGGAGACTATGGCTACACCTTC
cdr3_aa: CASRIGGDYGYTF

d_call: TRBD1
clone_size: .
j_call: TRBJ2-4
v_call: TRBV7-8
cdr3_nt: TGTGCCAGCAGCTACGGACAGGGGGAAAACATTCAGTACTTC
cdr3_aa: CASSYGQGENIQYF

d_call: TRBD2
clone_size: .
j_call: TRBJ2-3
v_call: TRBV7-3
cdr3_nt: TGTGCCAGCAGCTTCAAAACGGGAGGGGGAACAGATACGCAGTATTTT
cdr3_aa: CASSFKTGGGTDTQYF

d_call: .
clone_size: .
j_call: TRBJ2-2
v_call: TRBV9
cdr3_nt: TGTGCCAGCAGCCTCCAAACCGGGGAGCTGTTTTTT
cdr3_aa: CASSLQTGELFF

d_call: .
clone_size: .
j_call: TRBJ2-7
v_call: TRBV27
cdr3_nt: TGTGCCAGCAGTTTAGGCAGGCGGGGTTACGAGCAGTACTTC
cdr3_aa: CASSLGRRGYEQYF